The 30 T cell receptor beta chains reported below all come from one sample, sequenced in a study of T cell clones after liver transplantation. Sequencing used immunoSEQ multiplex PCR; TCRdb keeps in-frame clones, though not all of them. The sample includes tens of thousands of clones, 83% seen only once; the top ten take 2.5% to 3.5%. The input for sequencing was CD4+ T cells from blood, taken at the 22-month timepoint. All receptors come from a human patient who received a liver transplant. Some T cells may be provided by the graft donor.

This chain connects TRBV9 to TRBJ2-1; D gene ambiguous. This CDR3 has 13 amino acids. The germline gives CDR1 SGDLS, CDR2 YYNGEE. The germline V and J ends were trimmed by 0 bases and 7 bases, with 8 bases remaining between them. The CDR3 DNA reads as TGTGCCAGCAGCGTAGCTACGCTAAATGAGCAGTTCTTC. Translating gives CASSVATLNEQFF.

The chain has TRBV11-1 and TRBJ1-4; D is ambiguous. The V end lost 4 bases, the J end lost 1 base, and 13 bases lay between the germline ends. This CDR3 region has 16 residues. Germline V gives CDR1 SGHAT, CDR2 FQDESV (reference sequence). The CDR3 reads CASSSRTDITNEKLFF. The CDR3 nucleotides are TGTGCCAGCAGCTCTCGGACCGACATAACTAATGAAAAACTGTTTTTT.

J is TRBJ2-5 and V is TRBV19, with 10 bases lining up with TRBD1. V lost 9 bases to trimming and J lost 3 bases; unmatched junction nucleotides: 7. Germline V gene data show CDR1 as LNHDA and CDR2 as SQIVND (reference sequence). The CDR3 loop spans 14 amino acids. The DNA for the CDR3 is TGTGCCAGCAGACAGGGGGCTTGGAAAGAGACCCAGTACTTC. Translation gives CASRQGAWKETQYF.

The V gene is TRBV6-1, the J gene TRBJ1-5; no clear D gene. This CDR3 is 15 amino acids long. The germline V and J ends were trimmed by 6 bases and 3 bases, with 15 bases remaining between them. From germline, CDR1 is MNHNS and CDR2 SASEGT. The CDR3 sequence: CASRARRADNQPQHF. CDR3 DNA sequence: TGTGCCAGCAGGGCCCGCCGGGCGGACAATCAGCCCCAGCATTTT.

This sequence joins TRBV6-5 and TRBJ1-6, with unresolved D. V gave up 8 bases and J gave up 5 bases, with 13 bases separating them. Germline V CDR1 and CDR2: MNHEY, SVGAGI. This CDR3 is built from 14 residues. This CDR3 reads CASSPGVDNSPLHF. CDR3 bases: TGTGCCAGCTCCCCGGGCGTGGATAATTCACCCCTCCACTTT.

This sequence joins TRBV12-5 and TRBJ2-6; tentatively, D is TRBD2 (6 bases). The CDR3 has 16 amino acids. Trimming removed 6 bases from V and 3 bases from J, with 15 bases in between. CDR1 and CDR2 (germline): LGHNT, FRNRAP. CDR3 DNA: TGTGCTAGTGGCCCTACCCAGGGAGGTGGGGCCAACGTCCTGACTTTC. The encoded protein is CASGPTQGGGANVLTF.

J is TRBJ1-2 and V is TRBV7-2; 7 bases line up with TRBD1. V was clipped by 7 bases and J by 7 bases; unmatched bases: 9. The CDR3 runs to 13 residues. CDR1 is SGHTA and CDR2 is FQGNSA in the germline V gene. The CDR3 loop is CASTIDRAGGYTF. The CDR3 nucleotides read TGTGCCAGCACCATTGACAGGGCCGGTGGCTACACCTTC.

This clone has more than one count but fewer than ten. J is TRBJ1-2 and V is TRBV11-1; 7 bases are a match to TRBD1. The germline V gene has CDR1 SGHAT and CDR2 FQDESV (reference sequence). CDR3 length equals 13 residues. Trimming took 5 bases from V and 2 from J; bases not matched to a gene: 2. CDR3 sequence (DNA): TGTGCCAGCAGCACGGACAGGAACTATGGCTACACCTTC. This encodes CASSTDRNYGYTF.

V is TRBV2 and J is TRBJ2-7, with D perhaps assigned TRBD1 or TRBD2 (5 bases each). The CDR3 runs to 14 residues. From germline, CDR1 is SNHLY and CDR2 FYNNEI. V was clipped by 4 bases and J by 7 bases, with 17 bases between them. Here the CDR3 reads CASSGLARDGEQYF. DNA of the CDR3: TGTGCCAGCAGTGGGCTGGCACGGGACGGAGAGCAGTACTTC.

The gene calls are TRBV25-1 and TRBJ2-7, with D perhaps assigned TRBD1 or TRBD2 (6 bases each). The CDR3 has 17 residues. Between the trimmed V and J ends, which lost 4 bases and 0 bases, there was a span of 19 bases. Germline CDR1 is MGHDK and CDR2 is SYGVNS. For the CDR3, the DNA is TGTGCCAGCAGTGTTGGTCGGGGCAGGGGACTCTCCTACGAGCAGTACTTC. Its translation: CASSVGRGRGLSYEQYF.

The chain couples TRBV6-8 to TRBJ2-2; unclear D gene. Trimming stripped 2 bases from V and 6 bases from J, with 1 base between. Germline lookup yields CDR1 MNHGY and CDR2 SAAAGT. This CDR3 is built from 11 residues. The CDR3 sequence is CASSYPGELFF. The DNA for the CDR3 is TGTGCCAGCAGTTACCCCGGGGAGCTGTTTTTT.

The chain combines TRBV5-6 with TRBJ2-5; 8 bases are a match to TRBD1. CDR1 SGHDT and CDR2 YYEEEE come from the germline V gene. V shed 5 bases and J 2 bases; nucleotides not matched to a gene: 8. The CDR3 runs 15 residues. As DNA, the CDR3 is TGTGCCAGCAGTCAGACAGGGGCTACACAAGAGACCCAGTACTTC. Amino acid sequence: CASSQTGATQETQYF.

V usage is TRBV5-4 and J usage is TRBJ2-2; D perhaps matches TRBD1 (6 bases). Germline V gene lookup returns CDR1 SGHNT and CDR2 YYREEE (reference sequence). The germline V and J ends were trimmed by 0 bases and 7 bases, with 10 bases remaining between them. The CDR3 loop spans 14 amino acids. DNA of the CDR3: TGTGCCAGCAGCTTGGACAGGGTCGGCGGGGAGCTGTTTTTT. This encodes CASSLDRVGGELFF.

J is TRBJ2-2 and V is TRBV11-3; no definite D call. The CDR3 is made up of 13 amino acids. The V end was cut by 1 base, the J end by 6 bases, with 6 bases between. The V gene's germline CDR1 is SGHNT and CDR2 YENEEA. This CDR3 reads CASSLGSPGELFF. The DNA for the CDR3 is TGTGCCAGCAGCTTAGGTTCCCCCGGGGAGCTGTTTTTT.

The chain combines TRBV28 with TRBJ1-1, with D tentatively TRBD1 (5 bases). V was clipped by 5 bases and J by 1 base, with 20 bases between them. This CDR3 is built from 17 residues. CDR1 and CDR2 (germline): MDHEN, SYDVKM. Here the CDR3 DNA reads TGTGCCAGCAGTCCACTACGTCAGGGCATGAGGAACACTGAAGCTTTCTTT. Translated: CASSPLRQGMRNTEAFF. Complete variable domain (other parts from reference TRBV28 and TRBJ1-1): DVKVTQSSRYLVKRTGEKVFLECVQDMDHENMFWYRQDPGLGLRLIYFSYDVKMKEKGDIPEGYSVSREKKERFSLILESASTNQTSMYLCASSPLRQGMRNTEAFFGQGTRLTVV.

This chain uses TRBV7-2 with TRBJ2-3, with 11 positions matching TRBD2. In germline, CDR1 is SGHTA, CDR2 FQGNSA. The ends lost 5 bases at V and 4 bases at J; junction bases unmatched: 8. CDR3 size: 16 residues. The CDR3 reads CASSPLAGGEADTQYF. The DNA of the CDR3 is TGTGCCAGCAGCCCTCTAGCGGGAGGAGAAGCAGATACGCAGTATTTT.

The gene calls are TRBV5-1 and TRBJ2-3; 8 nucleotides match TRBD2. The germline gives CDR1 SGHRS, CDR2 YFSETQ. The CDR3 has 15 amino acids. J lost 7 bases, V lost 1 base, and 8 bases had no gene match. The CDR3 reads CASSLSGGPVNTQYF. In nucleotides, the CDR3 is TGCGCCAGCAGCTTGTCGGGAGGGCCGGTAAATACGCAGTATTTT.

In regard to this clone: The same CDR3 is also encoded by other DNA sequences in this sample. This chain links TRBV5-4 with TRBJ2-7; the D is unclear. There are 12 residues in the CDR3. Trimming left V 0 bases short and J 3 bases short, with 4 bases between. Germline-derived CDR1 and CDR2 are SGHNT and YYREEE (reference sequence). As DNA, the CDR3 is TGTGCCAGCAGCTTGGTCGGCTACGAGCAGTACTTC. This translates into CASSLVGYEQYF. The full variable domain, completed using reference TRBV5-4 and TRBJ2-7, is ETGVTQSPTHLIKTRGQQVTLRCSSQSGHNTVSWYQQALGQGPQFIFQYYREEENGRGNFPPRFSGLQFPNYSSELNVNALELDDSALYLCASSLVGYEQYFGPGTRLTVT.

This clone was detected only once. The rearrangement uses TRBV29-1 and TRBJ2-7, with 10 bases aligning to TRBD2. This CDR3 is built from 15 residues. Germline V lookup: CDR1 SQVTM, CDR2 ANQGSEA. The V gene end was trimmed by 7 bases and the J gene end by 8 bases; junction bases not matched to a gene: 17. Here the CDR3 reads CSADQRGGATVKQYF. The CDR3 coding sequence is TGCAGCGCTGATCAGCGGGGGGGGGCCACGGTAAAGCAGTACTTC.

On this clone itself: The sample contains more than one DNA sequence encoding this CDR3. This chain links TRBV18 with TRBJ1-1; TRBD1 aligns across 10 bases. CDR1 and CDR2 from the germline V gene are KGHSH and LQKENI. V lost 3 bases, J lost 6 bases, and 1 base stayed unmatched. This CDR3 has 13 residues. CDR3: CASSPGQGAEAFF. In DNA form, the CDR3 reads TGTGCCAGCTCACCTGGACAGGGGGCTGAAGCTTTCTTT.

The chain recombines TRBV5-1 with TRBJ1-3; 10 positions agree with TRBD1. Trimming took 5 bases from V and 0 from J; bases not matched to a gene: 2. The CDR3 length is 15 residues. CDR1 and CDR2 (germline): SGHRS, YFSETQ. CDR3 sequence: CASSRDRGSGNTIYF. As DNA, the CDR3 is TGCGCCAGCAGTAGGGACAGGGGCTCTGGAAACACCATATATTTT.

CDR3 sequence (DNA): TGTGCCAGTAGTCCTTCTTGGGGGTCAGAGACCCAGTACTTC. Translation gives CASSPSWGSETQYF. J is TRBJ2-5 and V is TRBV19; D is tentatively TRBD1 or TRBD2 (5 bases each). Deletions cut 5 bases from V and 4 bases from J, with 14 bases between. The CDR3 runs 14 residues. Germline assignment: CDR1 LNHDA and CDR2 SQIVND (reference sequence).

The CDR3 nucleotides are TGCGCCAGCAGCCAAGCCATCAATCAGCCCCAGCATTTT. This gives the protein CASSQAINQPQHF. This chain links TRBV4-3 with TRBJ1-5; the D is unclear. CDR3 length: 13 residues. Germline V gene lookup returns CDR1 LGHNA and CDR2 YSLEER. V lost 1 base and J 3 bases, leaving 4 bases between the germline ends.

The chain uses TRBV6-6 and TRBJ2-1; possible D gene TRBD2, 6 bases. Per the germline V gene, CDR1 is MNHNY and CDR2 is SVGAGI (reference sequence). Trimming took 2 bases from V and 4 from J, leaving 9 bases between them. The CDR3 length is 14 residues. CDR3 sequence: CASSYMAGYNEQFF. The CDR3 DNA reads as TGTGCCAGCAGTTACATGGCGGGGTACAATGAGCAGTTCTTC.

The rearrangement uses TRBV18 and TRBJ2-5, with no clear D. Germline loops: CDR1 KGHSH, CDR2 LQKENI. V lost 3 bases and J 2 bases, leaving 7 bases between the germline ends. The CDR3 loop spans 13 amino acids. This chain's CDR3 is CASSPPPQETQYF. The CDR3 nucleotides are TGTGCCAGCTCACCCCCTCCACAAGAGACCCAGTACTTC. Supplemented by reference TRBV18 and TRBJ2-5, the full variable domain reads NAGVMQNPRHLVRRRGQEARLRCSPMKGHSHVYWYRQLPEEGLKFMVYLQKENIIDESGMPKERFSAEFPKEGPSILRIQQVVRGDSAAYFCASSPPPQETQYFGPGTRLLVL.

The rearrangement uses TRBV4-1 and TRBJ2-1, with D possibly called TRBD1 or TRBD2 (6 bases each). The CDR3 totals 16 residues. Germline CDR1 reads MGHRA; CDR2 reads YSYEKL. V lost 4 bases, J lost 5 bases, and 18 bases lay in between. This CDR3 reads CASSPLGQGRNNEQFF. As DNA, the CDR3 is TGCGCCAGCAGCCCCCTGGGGCAGGGGAGGAACAATGAGCAGTTCTTC.

The V gene is TRBV7-9, the J gene TRBJ1-5; no definite D call. CDR3 length equals 14 residues. Germline lookup yields CDR1 SEHNR and CDR2 FQNEAQ (reference sequence). Trimming took 1 base from V and 5 from J, leaving 9 bases between them. Here the CDR3 DNA reads TGTGCCAGCAGCTTAGATGGGAACGATCAGCCCCAGCATTTT. This codes for CASSLDGNDQPQHF.

DNA for the CDR3: TGCAGCGTTGCATATTGGGGCGGGAATGAGCAGTTCTTC. Its translation is CSVAYWGGNEQFF. The rearrangement uses TRBV29-1 and TRBJ2-1; either TRBD1 or TRBD2 may supply D (5 bases each). The germline gives CDR1 SQVTM, CDR2 ANQGSEA. This CDR3 has 13 amino acids. The V end lost 4 bases, the J end lost 7 bases, and 14 bases lay between the germline ends.

This chain links TRBV6-5 with TRBJ1-1, with D possibly matching TRBD1 (6 bases). Per the germline V gene, CDR1 is MNHEY and CDR2 is SVGAGI. V was shortened by 2 bases and J by 4 bases, with 11 bases between the two germline ends. This CDR3 is 14 amino acids long. The CDR3 sequence is CASSYQRGSTEAFF. CDR3 nucleotide sequence: TGTGCCAGCAGTTACCAAAGGGGGTCCACTGAAGCTTTCTTT.

The gene calls are TRBV28 and TRBJ2-5, with 7 bases lining up with TRBD2. Germline values: CDR1 MDHEN, CDR2 SYDVKM. V lost 6 bases and J lost 4; bases outside the gene matches: 5. The CDR3 loop spans 13 amino acids. The CDR3 DNA follows: TGTGCCAGCAGCCGTATAGCGGGAGAGACCCAGTACTTC. It codes for CASSRIAGETQYF.